This record covers a single T cell receptor beta chain. This sample is part of a study of blood T cell repertoires in COVID-19. For the study at large: Acute and convalescent COVID-19 specimens originated in the United States, Italy and Spain. T cells, B-cell-depleted T cells, or PBMCs provided the cDNA or gDNA that served as material.

The cohort comprised adults aged roughly 18 to 95 years residing in under 30 US areas. In the original processing: Scientists estimated how many nucleated cells there were by amplifying reference gene primers. Produced via immunoSEQ multiplex PCR; TCRdb's table is partial and in-frame only. The V and J calls and the clone size are those of that table, but D and trimming were determined from the DNA. The table includes 300,000 to 450,000 clones, around nine tenths detected once. The germline V and J ends were trimmed by 8 bases and 1 base, with 5 bases remaining between them. Germline V gives CDR1 MNHEY, CDR2 SVGAGI. The CDR3 loop spans 11 amino acids.

Sample: PBMCs or T cells enriched from blood (not recorded which). The clonotype comes from a woman between 18 and 30 years old who had recovered from COVID-19. The chain combines TRBV6-5 with TRBJ2-5; no reliable D call. The CDR3 spells CASGLQETQYF. For the CDR3, the DNA is TGTGCCAGCGGGCTCCAAGAGACCCAGTACTTC.